The sequence of this T cell receptor beta chain was determined in a study of cytomegalovirus exposure and HLA in healthy donors. The study's findings and limits: Researchers catalogued roughly 150 TCR beta chains as cytomegalovirus-associated. In a later analysis, an Asian-associated ancestry cluster reportedly showed fewer N-insertions than the approximately 640-donor mean.

Germline V gene lookup returns CDR1 SGHRS and CDR2 YFSETQ. This CDR3 is built from 16 residues. V lost 0 bases, J lost 2 bases, and 11 bases lay in between. Primers included in the PCR were 60 Vbeta and 13 Jbeta primers. Repertoires were generated with immunoSEQ multiplex PCR, while TCRdb's copy carries only in-frame clones and drops some. The data hold roughly 76,000 clones, with 79% observed a single time. In regard to this clone: Its cognate antigen is unknown.

Sequencing was carried out using PBMCs. The chain is built from TRBV5-1 and TRBJ2-2; no clear D gene. This receptor was obtained from a man aged 25-40 years in good health and CMV-seronegative. The chain's CDR3 is CASSLASNLNTGELFF. The DNA for the CDR3 is TGCGCCAGCAGCTTGGCTAGTAATTTAAACACCGGGGAGCTGTTTTTT.